These 29 T cell receptor beta chains were all obtained from the same sample, sequenced in a study of blood T cell repertoires in COVID-19. Some clones are missing from TCRdb's copy, which holds only in-frame ones; the method was immunoSEQ multiplex PCR. The sample records nearly 90,000 clones, about 90% being singletons. What was sequenced was peripheral blood. The receptors stem from a man aged 18 to 29 with COVID-19, enrolled during active disease.

The chain joins TRBV7-9 to TRBJ2-2; 7 nucleotides agree with TRBD2. This CDR3 spans 16 amino acids. Germline V gives CDR1 SEHNR, CDR2 FQNEAQ (reference sequence). V shed 5 bases and J 7 bases; nucleotides not matched to a gene: 13. In DNA form, the CDR3 reads TGTGCCAGCAGCCCCTTCCGGGGGAGGGCCGTCGGGGAGCTGTTTTTT. Encoded protein: CASSPFRGRAVGELFF. Full variable domain (rest looked up from reference TRBV7-9 and TRBJ2-2): DTGVSQNPRHKITKRGQNVTFRCDPISEHNRLYWYRQTLGQGPEFLTYFQNEAQLEKSRLLSDRFSAERPKGSFSTLEIQRTEQGDSAMYLCASSPFRGRAVGELFFGEGSRLTVL.

This rearrangement joins TRBV28 to TRBJ1-5; D not resolved. Trimming cost V 1 base and J 3 bases, with 10 bases left between them. The length of the CDR3 is 15 residues. Germline V gene sequence: CDR1 MDHEN, CDR2 SYDVKM. As DNA, the CDR3 is TGTGCCAGCAGTTTATTTCGCATGGCCAATCAGCCCCAGCATTTT. Amino acids: CASSLFRMANQPQHF.

The rearrangement uses TRBV11-3 and TRBJ2-1, with D possibly matching TRBD2 (6 bases). V lost 3 bases and J lost 8, with 17 bases in between. The CDR3 covers 15 residues. In germline, CDR1 is SGHNT, CDR2 YENEEA. CDR3: CASSFLDGSVDEQFF. CDR3 nucleotides: TGTGCCAGCAGCTTTTTGGACGGGAGCGTCGATGAGCAGTTCTTC.

The chain combines TRBV30 with TRBJ1-2; unclear D gene. CDR1 GTSNPN and CDR2 SVGIG come from the germline V gene (reference sequence). Trimming cost V 2 bases and J 5 bases, with 6 bases left between them. The CDR3 totals 11 residues. This chain's CDR3 is CAWSRSYGYTF. DNA for the CDR3: TGTGCCTGGAGTAGGAGTTATGGCTACACCTTC.

V usage is TRBV7-6 and J usage is TRBJ2-1; 10 nucleotides line up with TRBD2. CDR3 length equals 15 residues. From germline, CDR1 is SGHVS and CDR2 FNYEAQ. V shed 8 bases, J shed 7 bases, and the junction held 11 bases outside the gene matches. In DNA form, the CDR3 reads TGTGCCAGCCAAAGGGCTAGCGGGAGCCCAAATGAGCAGTTCTTC. This gives the protein CASQRASGSPNEQFF.

The rearrangement uses TRBV28 and TRBJ2-1, with 16 positions matching TRBD2. The CDR3 is 17 residues long. V was clipped by 5 bases and J by 6 bases; unmatched bases: 7. Germline values: CDR1 MDHEN, CDR2 SYDVKM. In DNA form, the CDR3 reads TGTGCCAGCAGTACTGGGACTAGCGGGAGGGCTTTCAATGAGCAGTTCTTC. It is translated as CASSTGTSGRAFNEQFF.

The chain uses TRBV27 and TRBJ2-7, with 10 bases that match TRBD2. This CDR3 is 15 amino acids long. Germline V lookup: CDR1 MNHEY, CDR2 SMNVEV (reference sequence). V shed 3 bases and J 5 bases; nucleotides not matched to a gene: 7. The CDR3 reads CASSLRLAGVNEQYF. The CDR3 DNA is TGTGCCAGCAGTTTGAGGCTAGCGGGAGTAAACGAGCAGTACTTC.

The chain joins TRBV4-3 to TRBJ2-1; weak D call: TRBD1 (6 bases). Germline CDR1 is LGHNA and CDR2 is YSLEER. Trimming removed 4 bases from V and 4 bases from J, with 17 bases in between. There are 16 residues in the CDR3. The CDR3 region has the DNA TGCGCCAGCAGCCCACGTCAGGCAGGGGCATACAATGAGCAGTTCTTC. Translation: CASSPRQAGAYNEQFF.

This chain joins TRBV19 and TRBJ1-6, with no clear D. CDR3 length equals 13 residues. Germline V lookup: CDR1 LNHDA, CDR2 SQIVND (reference sequence). The V and J ends lost 8 bases and 7 bases respectively, with 12 bases between them. CDR3 coding DNA: TGTGCCAGTTCACAGCGAGGGAATTCACCCCTCCACTTT. This encodes CASSQRGNSPLHF.

The V gene is TRBV9, the J gene TRBJ2-1; tentative D call: TRBD2 (5 bases). The CDR3 is 14 residues long. The germline CDR1 and CDR2 sequences are SGDLS and YYNGEE. The V end lost 4 bases, the J end lost 9 bases, and 17 bases lay between the germline ends. CDR3 protein: CASSPPERESEQFF. In DNA form, the CDR3 reads TGTGCCAGCAGCCCCCCCGAGAGGGAGAGTGAGCAGTTCTTC.

The V gene is TRBV7-2, the J gene TRBJ1-6; D uncertain. CDR3 length: 11 residues. The V gene lost 6 bases and the J gene lost 11 bases, with 8 bases spanning the gap. CDR1 is SGHTA and CDR2 is FQGNSA in the germline V gene. CDR3 nucleotide sequence: TGTGCCAGCAGACCCGCGACACCCCTCCACTTT. As protein: CASRPATPLHF. The full variable domain, its missing parts supplied by reference TRBV7-2 and TRBJ1-6, is GAGVSQSPSNKVTEKGKDVELRCDPISGHTALYWYRQSLGQGLEFLIYFQGNSAPDKSGLPSDRFSAERTGGSVSTLTIQRTQQEDSAVYLCASRPATPLHFGNGTRLTVT.

The V call is TRBV6-5, the J call TRBJ2-7, with 7 positions matching TRBD1. The J segment lost 3 bases and the V segment lost 2 bases, leaving 7 bases of the junction unmatched. The CDR3 loop spans 15 amino acids. CDR1 is MNHEY and CDR2 is SVGAGI in the germline V gene. Here the CDR3 reads CASSYDRVSLYEQYF. Here the CDR3 DNA reads TGTGCCAGCAGTTACGACAGGGTATCGCTCTACGAGCAGTACTTC.

This clone has just a few counts. The chain couples TRBV14 to TRBJ1-6; tentative D call: TRBD1 (6 bases). Trimming shortened V by 4 bases and J by 3 bases, and 10 bases separated the two germline ends. The germline CDR1 and CDR2 sequences are SGHDN and FVKESK. This CDR3 has 15 amino acids. The CDR3 nucleotides are TGTGCCAGCAGCCTGGGACATATCTATAATTCACCCCTCCACTTT. Translated: CASSLGHIYNSPLHF.

With respect to this clone: Germline and junction disagree at one end, which may indicate a read error. The CDR3 sequence is CASSQGALYEKLLF. DNA for the CDR3: TGTGCCAGCAGCCAGGGGGCCCTGTATGAAAAACTGCTTTTT. J is TRBJ1-4 and V is TRBV14; perhaps TRBD1 as D (6 bases). Germline assignment: CDR1 SGHDN and CDR2 FVKESK. This CDR3 has 14 residues.

This chain links TRBV18 with TRBJ2-5; 8 bases are a match to TRBD2. J gave up 5 bases and V 3 bases, and 5 bases lay outside the gene matches. The CDR3 runs to 14 residues. Germline values: CDR1 KGHSH, CDR2 LQKENI. The CDR3 DNA follows: TGTGCCAGCTCACCGGGACTAGAGGGGGAGACCCAGTACTTC. Translating gives CASSPGLEGETQYF.

The chain recombines TRBV27 with TRBJ1-1; D perhaps matches TRBD1 (5 bases). The germline V and J ends were trimmed by 6 bases and 3 bases, with 20 bases remaining between them. CDR1 MNHEY and CDR2 SMNVEV come from the germline V gene (reference sequence). The CDR3 runs 16 residues. CDR3 nucleotide sequence: TGTGCCAGCAGACCTCCCCGGGGCGGGATTTACACTGAAGCTTTCTTT. Protein sequence: CASRPPRGGIYTEAFF.

The CDR3 coding sequence is TGTGCCAGCAGCGTAAGAGGGGGCGCCAGCACTGAAGCTTTCTTT. Translating it yields CASSVRGGASTEAFF. The J gene is TRBJ1-1, the V gene TRBV9, with TRBD1 matching 7 bases. V shed 1 base and J 4 bases; nucleotides not matched to a gene: 7. Per germline, CDR1 SGDLS and CDR2 YYNGEE. CDR3 length equals 15 residues.

The V gene is TRBV6-5, the J gene TRBJ1-1; the D is unclear. This CDR3 contains 13 residues. Looked up from germline, CDR1 is MNHEY and CDR2 is SVGAGI. V dropped 4 bases and J dropped 8 bases, with 14 bases sitting between them. The CDR3 loop is CASSLTRESEAFF. The CDR3, as DNA: TGTGCCAGCAGTTTGACTCGGGAATCGGAAGCTTTCTTT.

J is TRBJ1-5 and V is TRBV28, with a weak D call TRBD1 (6 bases). Trimming removed 6 bases at V and 4 bases at J, with 16 bases between. The CDR3 loop spans 15 amino acids. The V gene's germline CDR1 is MDHEN and CDR2 SYDVKM. The chain's CDR3 is CASREQGNSNQPQHF. CDR3 DNA sequence: TGTGCCAGCAGAGAACAGGGAAATAGTAATCAGCCCCAGCATTTT. Based on the CDR3 plus reference TRBV28 and TRBJ1-5, the full variable domain is DVKVTQSSRYLVKRTGEKVFLECVQDMDHENMFWYRQDPGLGLRLIYFSYDVKMKEKGDIPEGYSVSREKKERFSLILESASTNQTSMYLCASREQGNSNQPQHFGDGTRLSIL.

The rearrangement joins TRBV5-1 to TRBJ2-7, with 10 bases aligning to TRBD1. The CDR3 has 15 amino acids. Germline CDR1 is SGHRS and CDR2 is YFSETQ. The V and J ends lost 1 base and 2 bases, in that order; junction bases with no gene match: 3. The CDR3 loop is CASSLQGQGTYEQYF. CDR3 nucleotides: TGCGCCAGCAGCTTGCAGGGACAGGGGACCTACGAGCAGTACTTC.

The chain links TRBV4-1 to TRBJ2-2; TRBD1 matches at 8 bases. With V trimmed by 5 bases and J by 5 bases, 7 bases remained unmatched. The CDR3 contains 15 residues. The germline V gene encodes CDR1 MGHRA and CDR2 YSYEKL. This CDR3 is CASSTRTGRTGELFF. CDR3 coding DNA: TGCGCCAGCAGCACGCGGACAGGGAGGACCGGGGAGCTGTTTTTT.

The chain combines TRBV28 with TRBJ2-7; the match to TRBD1 covers 10 bases. This CDR3 region has 13 residues. V shed 8 bases and J 2 bases; nucleotides not matched to a gene: 3. Germline assignment: CDR1 MDHEN and CDR2 SYDVKM. CDR3 sequence reads: CASGTGAPYEQYF. The CDR3 nucleotides are TGTGCCAGCGGGACAGGGGCCCCCTACGAGCAGTACTTC.

The rearrangement links TRBV6-5 to TRBJ2-3; TRBD2 might be the D (5 bases). V was trimmed by 7 bases and J by 5 bases, leaving 10 bases between them. The germline gives CDR1 MNHEY, CDR2 SVGAGI. The CDR3 covers 12 residues. CDR3 sequence (DNA): TGTGCCAGCAACGGACTGTTAGATACGCAGTATTTT. It is translated as CASNGLLDTQYF.

This sequence joins TRBV19 and TRBJ2-1, with D uncertain. Germline loops: CDR1 LNHDA, CDR2 SQIVND (reference sequence). Trimming took 4 bases from V and 3 from J, leaving 7 bases between them. The CDR3 sequence is 13 residues long. The CDR3 DNA follows: TGTGCCAGTAGTACGGTCCTCTACAATGAGCAGTTCTTC. Encoded protein: CASSTVLYNEQFF.

The V and J genes are TRBV7-9 and TRBJ1-4; 7 bases fit TRBD1. The V gene end was trimmed by 1 base and the J gene end by 3 bases; junction bases not matched to a gene: 5. Germline CDR1 reads SEHNR; CDR2 reads FQNEAQ (reference sequence). The CDR3 runs 16 residues. The CDR3 spells CASSLGVDRANEKLFF. The CDR3 nucleotides read TGTGCCAGCAGCTTAGGCGTCGACAGGGCTAATGAAAAACTGTTTTTT. Together with reference TRBV7-9 and TRBJ1-4, the CDR3 gives the full variable domain: DTGVSQNPRHKITKRGQNVTFRCDPISEHNRLYWYRQTLGQGPEFLTYFQNEAQLEKSRLLSDRFSAERPKGSFSTLEIQRTEQGDSAMYLCASSLGVDRANEKLFFGSGTQLSVL.

This sequence joins TRBV6-1 and TRBJ2-1; no definite D call. The V gene's germline CDR1 is MNHNS and CDR2 SASEGT. V lost 3 bases and J 4 bases, leaving 4 bases between the germline ends. This CDR3 is built from 12 residues. The DNA for the CDR3 is TGTGCCAGCAGTGAGCGGTACAATGAGCAGTTCTTC. It specifies CASSERYNEQFF.

The V call is TRBV28, the J call TRBJ1-5; maybe TRBD1 (6 bases). Germline assignment: CDR1 MDHEN and CDR2 SYDVKM. Trimming cost V 2 bases and J 0 bases, with 14 bases left between them. The CDR3 has 17 amino acids. The CDR3 region has the DNA TGTGCCAGCAGTTTAACACAGGGTTCTTATAGCAATCAGCCCCAGCATTTT. Its protein is CASSLTQGSYSNQPQHF.

This clone came up once. V and J are TRBV15 and TRBJ2-5; maybe TRBD1 (6 bases). V lost 2 bases and J 6 bases, leaving 13 bases between the germline ends. The CDR3 loop spans 14 amino acids. Germline CDR1 and CDR2: LNHNV and YYDKDF (reference sequence). CDR3 DNA sequence: TGTGCCACCAGCAGACAAAACAGGGTAAAGACCCAGTACTTC. It encodes CATSRQNRVKTQYF.

The chain is built from TRBV5-4 and TRBJ1-2; 9 nucleotides line up with TRBD1. Germline CDR1 and CDR2: SGHNT and YYREEE (reference sequence). This CDR3 is 14 amino acids long. The ends lost 2 bases at V and 7 bases at J; junction bases unmatched: 6. CDR3 region: CASSFPGQGVGYTF. CDR3 nucleotides: TGTGCCAGCAGCTTCCCGGGACAGGGAGTTGGCTACACCTTC. The full variable domain, with the rest looked up from reference TRBV5-4 and TRBJ1-2, is ETGVTQSPTHLIKTRGQQVTLRCSSQSGHNTVSWYQQALGQGPQFIFQYYREEENGRGNFPPRFSGLQFPNYSSELNVNALELDDSALYLCASSFPGQGVGYTFGSGTRLTVV.